This passage covers 17 T cell receptor beta chains from one sample sequenced in a study of CD4 T cells in relation to SARS-CoV-2 and coronaviruses. Before the COVID-19 pandemic, during about 2010-2018, CD4+ T cells were taken from unexposed donors. After roughly ten days of culture, CD4+ T cells were isolated. Produced via immunoSEQ multiplex PCR; TCRdb's table is partial and in-frame only. In the table there are just over 15,000 clones, approximately 78% of which are singletons. Which antigens these TCRs recognize remains unknown. The sequencing sample was made of CD4+ T cells from PBMCs, cultured in vitro. The source of these receptors is a human donor in good health.

V and J are TRBV21-1 and TRBJ2-7; TRBD2, the table's D call, was not compared with the DNA. TRBV21-1 is a listed pseudogene. The CDR3 sequence is 14 residues long. The CDR3 sequence: CASSNPGLAWEQYF. CDR3 nucleotides: TGTGCCAGCAGTAATCCGGGACTAGCGTGGGAGCAGTACTTC.

The chain is built from TRBV18 and TRBJ2-2, with unresolved D. Germline CDR1 KGHSH, CDR2 LQKENI. The CDR3 is made up of 13 amino acids. V was cut by 2 bases and J by 7 bases, with 8 bases left in between. DNA of the CDR3: TGTGCCAGCTCACCAGTTGAGGACGGGGAGCTGTTTTTT. This encodes CASSPVEDGELFF.

This clone was observed a single time. This chain joins TRBV18 and TRBJ2-2; 10 nucleotides match TRBD1. With 4 bases clipped from V and 6 bases from J, the junction kept 5 bases outside the gene matches. Germline V gene data show CDR1 as KGHSH and CDR2 as LQKENI. The CDR3 runs to 15 residues. The CDR3 sequence is CASSRQGAPSGELFF. CDR3 in DNA: TGTGCCAGCTCACGACAGGGGGCGCCTTCCGGGGAGCTGTTTTTT.

This clone qualifies as large. This chain uses TRBV21-1 with TRBJ1-5. TRBV21-1 is a recognized pseudogene. This CDR3 is built from 11 residues. The CDR3 region is CARPGQGPQHF. In DNA form, the CDR3 reads TGTGCCAGACCGGGGCAGGGGCCCCAGCATTTT.

CDR3 bases: TGTGCCAGTAGTATAGAGTGGACTTCTCAGTTCTTC. Amino acid sequence: CASSIEWTSQFF. The chain carries TRBV19 and TRBJ2-1, with D possibly matching TRBD2 (5 bases). There are 12 residues in the CDR3. Germline V gives CDR1 LNHDA, CDR2 SQIVND (reference sequence). Trimming cost V 0 bases and J 13 bases, with 10 bases left between them.

This chain connects TRBV4-1 to TRBJ2-5; D ambiguous. Germline V gives CDR1 MGHRA, CDR2 YSYEKL. CDR3 size: 16 residues. Trimming took 4 bases from V and 2 from J, leaving 17 bases between them. Written as DNA, the CDR3 is TGCGCCAGCAGCCCTCTCCCGGTAGGAACACAAGAGACCCAGTACTTC. Translation gives CASSPLPVGTQETQYF.

The chain uses TRBV7-9 and TRBJ2-2; TRBD1 agrees at 10 bases. Germline assignment: CDR1 SEHNR and CDR2 FQNEAQ (reference sequence). The CDR3 spans 19 residues. V lost 1 base to trimming and J lost 5 bases; unmatched junction nucleotides: 13. The CDR3 DNA is TGTGCCAGCAGCTTAGAGAGCCGGACAGGGGGATTTAGAACCGGGGAGCTGTTTTTT. Its protein is CASSLESRTGGFRTGELFF.

For the CDR3, the DNA is TGCAGTGCTAGTTCTGATAGCGGGAGTAAGTACAATGAGCAGTTCTTC. Its translation is CSASSDSGSKYNEQFF. The V gene is TRBV20-1, the J gene TRBJ2-1, with 9 bases aligning to TRBD2. Germline CDR1 is DFQATT and CDR2 is SNEGSKA (reference sequence). The V and J ends lost 3 bases and 4 bases, in that order; junction bases with no gene match: 10. The CDR3 contains 16 residues.

V is TRBV5-1 and J is TRBJ2-7, with TRBD1 matching 9 bases. J was trimmed by 1 base and V by 7 bases; bases with no gene match: 9. CDR1 and CDR2 from the germline V gene are SGHRS and YFSETQ. The CDR3 consists of 15 residues. CDR3 nucleotide sequence: TGCGCCAGCGGACCGGGGGACAGGGATTCCTACGAGCAGTACTTC. Translating it yields CASGPGDRDSYEQYF.

V usage is TRBV11-2 and J usage is TRBJ2-4, with TRBD1 matching 7 bases. The germline gives CDR1 SGHAT, CDR2 FQNNGV. This CDR3 contains 18 residues. Unmatched junction bases numbered 9, after V lost 1 base and J lost 0 bases. As DNA, the CDR3 is TGTGCCAGCAGCTTAGCGGCAGGGGGTCTAGTAGCCAAAAACATTCAGTACTTC. It is translated as CASSLAAGGLVAKNIQYF. Full variable domain (missing parts from reference TRBV11-2 and TRBJ2-4): EAGVAQSPRYKIIEKRQSVAFWCNPISGHATLYWYQQILGQGPKLLIQFQNNGVVDDSQLPKDRFSAERLKGVDSTLKIQPAKLEDSAVYLCASSLAAGGLVAKNIQYFGAGTRLSVL.

V gene TRBV5-5 combines with J gene TRBJ1-1; no clear D. Germline CDR1 is SGHKS and CDR2 is YYEKEE (reference sequence). The CDR3 extends over 15 amino acids. Trimming stripped 0 bases from V and 3 bases from J, with 12 bases between. The CDR3 loop reads CASSLGILRDTEAFF. As DNA, the CDR3 is TGTGCCAGCAGCTTGGGGATCTTAAGGGACACTGAAGCTTTCTTT.

The chain links TRBV6-5 to TRBJ1-2, with TRBD1 matching over 11 bases. Germline V gene sequence: CDR1 MNHEY, CDR2 SVGAGI. This CDR3 comprises 14 residues. The ends lost 9 bases at V and 6 bases at J; junction bases unmatched: 9. This chain's CDR3 is CARGLRGQGDGYTF. The CDR3 DNA is TGTGCCAGGGGGTTAAGGGGACAGGGGGATGGCTACACCTTC.

As regards this clone: An end of the junction does not agree with germline; a read error may underlie this. CDR3 sequence: CASSTVPSTGGRLF. The DNA for the CDR3 is TGTGCCAGTAGTACGGTTCCCTCCACCGGGGGCCGGCTCTTC. The chain recombines TRBV19 with TRBJ2-1; D possibly uses TRBD1 or TRBD2 (6 bases each). Germline V gene sequence: CDR1 LNHDA, CDR2 SQIVND (reference sequence). There are 14 residues in the CDR3.

This clone came up once. V gene TRBV2 combines with J gene TRBJ2-5; 8 bases align to TRBD1. V dropped 1 base and J dropped 4; count of bases not matched to a gene: 8. In germline, CDR1 is SNHLY, CDR2 FYNNEI. This CDR3 has 16 amino acids. The CDR3 sequence: CASSEEWAGGSETQYF. The DNA of the CDR3 is TGTGCCAGCAGTGAAGAATGGGCAGGGGGCTCAGAGACCCAGTACTTC.

The CDR3 protein is CASSLSDGGETQYF. The DNA for the CDR3 is TGTGCCAGCAGTTTATCGGACGGTGGAGAGACCCAGTACTTC. The genes are TRBV28 and TRBJ2-5; D ambiguous. Per the germline V gene, CDR1 is MDHEN and CDR2 is SYDVKM. Trimming removed 1 base at V and 4 bases at J, with 10 bases between. The CDR3 extends over 14 amino acids. The entire variable domain, with the rest obtained from reference TRBV28 and TRBJ2-5, is as follows: DVKVTQSSRYLVKRTGEKVFLECVQDMDHENMFWYRQDPGLGLRLIYFSYDVKMKEKGDIPEGYSVSREKKERFSLILESASTNQTSMYLCASSLSDGGETQYFGPGTRLLVL.

V usage is TRBV5-1 and J usage is TRBJ1-1; 11 bases align to TRBD1. This CDR3 has 13 residues. Germline assignment: CDR1 SGHRS and CDR2 YFSETQ. V gave up 4 bases and J gave up 6 bases; unmatched junction bases: 2. CDR3 bases: TGCGCCAGCAGCCAGGGACAGGGGGCTGAAGCTTTCTTT. As protein: CASSQGQGAEAFF. The full variable domain, its missing parts supplied by reference TRBV5-1 and TRBJ1-1, is KAGVTQTPRYLIKTRGQQVTLSCSPISGHRSVSWYQQTPGQGLQFLFEYFSETQRNKGNFPGRFSGRQFSNSRSEMNVSTLELGDSALYLCASSQGQGAEAFFGQGTRLTVV.

The genes are TRBV2 and TRBJ1-4; D remains ambiguous. V lost 5 bases, J lost 11 bases, and 12 bases lay in between. Germline CDR1 is SNHLY and CDR2 is FYNNEI. The CDR3 loop spans 12 amino acids. CDR3 DNA: TGTGCCAGCAGTTTAAGGTCCTGGAAACTGTTTTTT. Protein product: CASSLRSWKLFF.